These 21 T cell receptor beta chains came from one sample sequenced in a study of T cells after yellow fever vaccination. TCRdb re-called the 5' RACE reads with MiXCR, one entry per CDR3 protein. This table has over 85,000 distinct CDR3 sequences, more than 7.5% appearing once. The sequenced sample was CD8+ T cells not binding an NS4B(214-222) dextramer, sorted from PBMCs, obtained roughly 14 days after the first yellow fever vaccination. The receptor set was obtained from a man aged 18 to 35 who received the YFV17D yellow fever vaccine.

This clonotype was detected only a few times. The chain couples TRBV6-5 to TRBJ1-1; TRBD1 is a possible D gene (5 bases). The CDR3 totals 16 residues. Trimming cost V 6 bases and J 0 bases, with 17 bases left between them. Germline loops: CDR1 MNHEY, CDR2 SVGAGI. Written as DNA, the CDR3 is TGTGCCAGCAGCCTGAGACAGAATTACATGAACACTGAAGCTTTCTTT. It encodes CASSLRQNYMNTEAFF.

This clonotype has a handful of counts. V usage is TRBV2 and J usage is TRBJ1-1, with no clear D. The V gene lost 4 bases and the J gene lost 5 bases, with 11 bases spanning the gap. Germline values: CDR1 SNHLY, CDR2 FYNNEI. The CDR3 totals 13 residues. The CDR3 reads CASSAWQRTEAFF. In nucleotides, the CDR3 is TGTGCCAGCAGTGCTTGGCAGAGGACTGAAGCTTTCTTT.

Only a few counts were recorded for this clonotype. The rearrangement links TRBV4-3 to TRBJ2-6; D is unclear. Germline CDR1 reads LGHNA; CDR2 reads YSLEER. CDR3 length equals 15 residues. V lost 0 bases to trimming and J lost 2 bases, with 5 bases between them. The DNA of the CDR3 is TGCGCCAGCAGCCAAGATGGGGCTGGGGCCAACGTCCTGACTTTC. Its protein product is CASSQDGAGANVLTF.

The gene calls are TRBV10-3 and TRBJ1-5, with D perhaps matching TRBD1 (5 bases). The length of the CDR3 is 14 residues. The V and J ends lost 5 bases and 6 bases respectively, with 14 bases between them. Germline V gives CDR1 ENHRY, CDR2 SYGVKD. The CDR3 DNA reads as TGTGCCATCAGTCAGGGAGCTACCGGTCAGCCCCAGCATTTT. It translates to CAISQGATGQPQHF.

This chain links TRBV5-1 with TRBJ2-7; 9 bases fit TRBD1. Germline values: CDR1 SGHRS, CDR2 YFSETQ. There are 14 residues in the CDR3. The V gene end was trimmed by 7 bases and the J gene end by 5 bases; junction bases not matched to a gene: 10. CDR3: CASSRRDRAHEQYF. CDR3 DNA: TGCGCCAGCTCCCGCCGGGACAGGGCCCACGAGCAGTACTTC.

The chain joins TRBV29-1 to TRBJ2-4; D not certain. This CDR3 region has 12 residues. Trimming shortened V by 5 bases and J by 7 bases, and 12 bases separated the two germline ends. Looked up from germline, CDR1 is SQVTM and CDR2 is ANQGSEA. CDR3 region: CSVYADRNIQYF. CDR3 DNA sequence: TGCAGCGTTTACGCGGATAGGAACATTCAGTACTTC.

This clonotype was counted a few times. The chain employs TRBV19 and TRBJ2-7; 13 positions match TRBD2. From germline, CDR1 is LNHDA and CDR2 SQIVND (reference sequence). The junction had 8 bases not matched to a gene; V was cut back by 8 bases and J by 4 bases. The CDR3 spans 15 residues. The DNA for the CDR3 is TGTGCCAGTTCTACTAGCGGGGGGGCCGGTTACGAGCAGTACTTC. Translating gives CASSTSGGAGYEQYF.

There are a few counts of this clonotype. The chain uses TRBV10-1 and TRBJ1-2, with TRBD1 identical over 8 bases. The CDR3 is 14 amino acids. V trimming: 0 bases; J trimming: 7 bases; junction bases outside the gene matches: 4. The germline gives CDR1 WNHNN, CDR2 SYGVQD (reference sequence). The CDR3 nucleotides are TGCGCCAGCAGTGAGTCGACAGGGGAAGGTGGCTACACCTTC. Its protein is CASSESTGEGGYTF.

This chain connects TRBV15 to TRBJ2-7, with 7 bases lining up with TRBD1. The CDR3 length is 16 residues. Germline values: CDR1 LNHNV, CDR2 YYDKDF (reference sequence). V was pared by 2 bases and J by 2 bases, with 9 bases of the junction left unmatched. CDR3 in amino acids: CATSRSMGQGAYEQYF. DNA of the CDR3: TGTGCCACCAGCAGATCCATGGGGCAGGGGGCCTACGAGCAGTACTTC.

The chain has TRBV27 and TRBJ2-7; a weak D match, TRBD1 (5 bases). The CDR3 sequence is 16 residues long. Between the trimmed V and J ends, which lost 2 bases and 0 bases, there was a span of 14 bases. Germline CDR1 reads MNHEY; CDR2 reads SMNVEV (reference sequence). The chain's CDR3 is CASSLRARANSYEQYF. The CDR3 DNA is TGTGCCAGCAGTTTAAGGGCCAGGGCCAACTCCTACGAGCAGTACTTC.

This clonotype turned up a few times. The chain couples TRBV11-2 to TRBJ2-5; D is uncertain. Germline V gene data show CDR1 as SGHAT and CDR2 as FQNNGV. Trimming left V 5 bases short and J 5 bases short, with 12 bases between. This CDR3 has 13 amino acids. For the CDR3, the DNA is TGTGCCAGCAGCATACATCCGGCGGAGACCCAGTACTTC. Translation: CASSIHPAETQYF.

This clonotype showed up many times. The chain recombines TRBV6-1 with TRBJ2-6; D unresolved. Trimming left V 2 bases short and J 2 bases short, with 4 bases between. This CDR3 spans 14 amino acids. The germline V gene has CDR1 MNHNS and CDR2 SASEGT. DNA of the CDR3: TGTGCCAGCAGTGAACTAGCTGGGGCCAACGTCCTGACTTTC. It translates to CASSELAGANVLTF.

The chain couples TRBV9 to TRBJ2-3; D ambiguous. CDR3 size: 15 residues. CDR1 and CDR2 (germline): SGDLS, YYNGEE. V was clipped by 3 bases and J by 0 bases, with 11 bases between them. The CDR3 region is CASSEETTSTDTQYF. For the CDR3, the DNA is TGTGCCAGCAGCGAAGAAACCACTAGCACAGATACGCAGTATTTT.

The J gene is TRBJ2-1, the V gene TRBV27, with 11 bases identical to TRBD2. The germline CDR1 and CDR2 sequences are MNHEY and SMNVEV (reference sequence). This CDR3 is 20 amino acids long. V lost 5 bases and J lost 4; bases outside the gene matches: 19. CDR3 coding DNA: TGTGCCAGCAGTATGTTCGTCCCAACCTCTAGCGGGGGGCCGTACAATGAGCAGTTCTTC. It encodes CASSMFVPTSSGGPYNEQFF.

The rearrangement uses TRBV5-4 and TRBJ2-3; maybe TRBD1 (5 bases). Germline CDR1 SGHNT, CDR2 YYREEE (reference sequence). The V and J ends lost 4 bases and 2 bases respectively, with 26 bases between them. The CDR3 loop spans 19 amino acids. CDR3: CASSLGRPRIPTDTDTQYF. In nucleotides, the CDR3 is TGTGCCAGCAGCCTGGGGCGACCACGTATACCGACGGACACAGATACGCAGTATTTT.

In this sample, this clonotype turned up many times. The CDR3 spells CASSPTRYNEQFF. Written as DNA, the CDR3 is TGTGCCAGCAGCCCCACCCGGTACAATGAGCAGTTCTTC. V is TRBV7-9 and J is TRBJ2-1; no clear D. V was trimmed by 5 bases and J by 4 bases, leaving 9 bases between them. CDR1 SEHNR and CDR2 FQNEAQ come from the germline V gene (reference sequence). The CDR3 is 13 amino acids.

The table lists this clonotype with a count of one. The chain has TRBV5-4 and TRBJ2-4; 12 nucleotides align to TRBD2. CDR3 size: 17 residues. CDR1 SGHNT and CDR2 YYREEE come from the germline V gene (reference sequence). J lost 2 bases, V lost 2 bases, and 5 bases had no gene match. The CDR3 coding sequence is TGTGCCAGCAGCTTTCTAGCGGGGGGGAGGTCCAAAAACATTCAGTACTTC. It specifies CASSFLAGGRSKNIQYF.

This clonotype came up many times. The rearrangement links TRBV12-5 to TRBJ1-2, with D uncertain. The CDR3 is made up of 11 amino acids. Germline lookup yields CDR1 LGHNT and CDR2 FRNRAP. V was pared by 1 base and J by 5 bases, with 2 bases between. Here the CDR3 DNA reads TGTGCTAGTGGTTTGGAGTATGGCTACACCTTC. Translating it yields CASGLEYGYTF. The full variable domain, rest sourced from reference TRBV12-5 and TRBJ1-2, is DARVTQTPRHKVTEMGQEVTMRCQPILGHNTVFWYRQTMMQGLELLAYFRNRAPLDDSGMPKDRFSAEMPDATLATLKIQPSEPRDSAVYFCASGLEYGYTFGSGTRLTVV.

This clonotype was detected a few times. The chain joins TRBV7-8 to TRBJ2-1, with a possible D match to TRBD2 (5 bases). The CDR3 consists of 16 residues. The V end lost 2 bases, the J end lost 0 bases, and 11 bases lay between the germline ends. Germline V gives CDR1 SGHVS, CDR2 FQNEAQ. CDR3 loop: CASSLWADSSYNEQFF. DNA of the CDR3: TGTGCCAGCAGCTTATGGGCGGACTCCTCCTACAATGAGCAGTTCTTC.

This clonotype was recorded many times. The CDR3 nucleotides read TGTGCCACCAGCCCACAGGGACAGCCCCAGCATTTT. This encodes CATSPQGQPQHF. The chain employs TRBV15 and TRBJ1-5, with D possibly matching TRBD1 (6 bases). The length of the CDR3 is 12 residues. CDR1 and CDR2 from the germline V gene are LNHNV and YYDKDF (reference sequence). V lost 5 bases, J lost 7 bases, and 9 bases lay in between. The complete variable domain, with remaining parts taken from reference TRBV15 and TRBJ1-5, reads DAMVIQNPRYQVTQFGKPVTLSCSQTLNHNVMYWYQQKSSQAPKLLFHYYDKDFNNEADTPDNFQSRRPNTSFCFLDIRSPGLGDTAMYLCATSPQGQPQHFGDGTRLSIL.

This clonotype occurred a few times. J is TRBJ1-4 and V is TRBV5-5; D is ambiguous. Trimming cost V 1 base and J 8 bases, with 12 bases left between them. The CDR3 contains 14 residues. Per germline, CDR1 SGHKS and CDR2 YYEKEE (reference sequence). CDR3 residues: CASSLRRRGEKLFF. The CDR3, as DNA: TGTGCCAGCAGCTTGCGGCGAAGAGGGGAAAAACTGTTTTTT.